This TCR beta chain originates from a study of radiotherapy plus CTLA-4 blockade in lung cancer. Study at large: Patients showed objective responses in 18% of cases, and disease control was achieved by 31%. Notes on the study in general: Radiotherapy was combined with ipilimumab, and tumor-derived TCR clones then expanded in blood. Interferon-beta, together with early blood T cell clone dynamics, reportedly best predicted response.

The repertoire was sequenced with immunoSEQ multiplex PCR; TCRdb's copy has only in-frame clones and lacks some. The sample lists 25,000 to 35,000 clones, 70% to 80% seen once, with 6.5% to 9% in the top ten. Turning to this clone: Antigen specificity is unknown.

Each patient with chemo-refractory metastatic non-small-cell lung cancer was treated with focal radiation plus CTLA-4 blockade using ipilimumab. Trimming took off 5 bases at V and 3 bases at J, with 14 bases between the two ends. The CDR3 consists of 15 residues. The germline V gene has CDR1 SGHTA and CDR2 FQGNSA. The receptor was isolated from a human donor with non-small cell lung cancer who had stable disease on radiotherapy plus ipilimumab. The rearrangement joins TRBV7-2 to TRBJ1-5, with a possible D match to TRBD1 (5 bases). Sequences were derived from peripheral blood, sampled from a patient treated with radiotherapy plus ipilimumab. DNA for the CDR3: TGTGCCAGCAGCCCGACTGACAGACTCAATCAGCCCCAGCATTTT. Amino acid sequence: CASSPTDRLNQPQHF.